This is a list of T cell receptor beta chains from one sample in a study of cytomegalovirus exposure and HLA in healthy donors. The method was immunoSEQ multiplex PCR; TCRdb's version includes in-frame clones alone and lacks a portion of them. The data show about 180,000 clones, 75% to 85% seen once. Sequenced material: PBMCs. The receptors come from a man between 18 and 29 years old in good health and CMV-seronegative. Both conserved end residues are part of each CDR3. Fields, in order: J gene, V gene, D gene, clone size, CDR3 protein, CDR3 DNA. D genes are given only for firm matches. The size of a clone is reported for some rows only, either as once, few or many, or as a class for expanded clones.

j_gene: TRBJ1-4; v_gene: TRBV19; d_gene: .; abundance: .; CDR3aa: CASSRQVVNEKLFF; CDR3nt: TGTGCCAGTAGTCGGCAGGTCGTTAATGAAAAACTGTTTTTT
j_gene: TRBJ1-2; v_gene: TRBV7-2; d_gene: TRBD1; abundance: .; CDR3aa: CASSPEGQGIGGYTF; CDR3nt: TGTGCCAGCAGCCCGGAGGGACAGGGAATCGGCGGCTACACCTTC
j_gene: TRBJ2-1; v_gene: TRBV14; d_gene: .; abundance: .; CDR3aa: CASSPLHWQEQFF; CDR3nt: TGTGCCAGCAGCCCCCTCCATTGGCAGGAGCAGTTCTTC
j_gene: TRBJ1-1; v_gene: TRBV14; d_gene: TRBD1; abundance: .; CDR3aa: CASSLRTGMNTEAFF; CDR3nt: TGTGCCAGCAGCCTCCGGACAGGTATGAACACTGAAGCTTTCTTT
j_gene: TRBJ2-1; v_gene: TRBV1; d_gene: .; abundance: .; CDR3aa: CTSSEPGTAWLSSGLSSYNEQFF; CDR3nt: TGCACCAGCTCCGAACCCGGGACAGCCTGGTTAAGTAGCGGCTTGAGCTCCTACAATGAGCAGTTCTTC
j_gene: TRBJ1-6; v_gene: TRBV6-1; d_gene: .; abundance: .; CDR3aa: CASSEGGQTSPLHF; CDR3nt: TGTGCCAGCAGTGAAGGTGGACAGACTTCACCTCTCCACTTT
j_gene: TRBJ2-7; v_gene: TRBV5-5; d_gene: TRBD1; abundance: .; CDR3aa: CASSLGQGADSYEQYF; CDR3nt: TGTGCCAGCAGCTTGGGGCAGGGGGCCGACTCCTACGAGCAGTACTTC
j_gene: TRBJ2-7; v_gene: TRBV5-1; d_gene: TRBD1; abundance: .; CDR3aa: CASSAQGVYEQYF; CDR3nt: TGCGCCAGCAGCGCACAGGGGGTCTACGAGCAGTACTTC
j_gene: TRBJ1-2; v_gene: TRBV15; d_gene: TRBD1; abundance: .; CDR3aa: CATSRPGTGVSAGGYTF; CDR3nt: TGTGCCACCAGCAGGCCCGGGACAGGGGTCTCAGCGGGTGGCTACACCTTC
j_gene: TRBJ2-1; v_gene: TRBV6-5; d_gene: .; abundance: .; CDR3aa: CASSRNRNEQFF; CDR3nt: TGTGCCAGCAGCCGAAACAGAAATGAGCAGTTCTTC
j_gene: TRBJ1-4; v_gene: TRBV13; d_gene: TRBD1; abundance: .; CDR3aa: CASSSSLHRGPFGLDEKLFF; CDR3nt: TGTGCCAGCAGCTCCTCCCTTCACAGGGGCCCTTTTGGTTTGGATGAAAAACTGTTTTTT
j_gene: TRBJ1-5; v_gene: TRBV5-1; d_gene: .; abundance: .; CDR3aa: CASSPGTPNQPQHF; CDR3nt: TGCGCCAGCAGCCCCGGGACACCCAATCAGCCCCAGCATTTT
j_gene: TRBJ2-5; v_gene: TRBV6-1; d_gene: TRBD1; abundance: .; CDR3aa: CASTEDRGFQETQYF; CDR3nt: TGTGCCAGCACAGAGGACAGGGGTTTCCAAGAGACCCAGTACTTC
j_gene: TRBJ1-6; v_gene: TRBV7-2; d_gene: .; abundance: few; CDR3aa: CASSSGDSPLHF; CDR3nt: TGTGCCAGCAGCTCAGGGGATTCACCCCTCCACTTT
j_gene: TRBJ1-2; v_gene: TRBV10-1; d_gene: TRBD1; abundance: .; CDR3aa: CASSGPQGGYGYTF; CDR3nt: TGCGCCAGCAGTGGACCCCAGGGGGGCTATGGCTACACCTTC
j_gene: TRBJ2-7; v_gene: TRBV5-4; d_gene: .; abundance: .; CDR3aa: CASSLTSGGEQYF; CDR3nt: TGTGCCAGCAGCTTGACCAGCGGAGGCGAGCAGTACTTC
j_gene: TRBJ2-3; v_gene: TRBV7-2; d_gene: TRBD2; abundance: .; CDR3aa: CASITARGASTDTQYF; CDR3nt: TGTGCCAGCATCACGGCGCGGGGGGCAAGCACAGATACGCAGTATTTT
j_gene: TRBJ1-2; v_gene: TRBV27; d_gene: .; abundance: .; CDR3aa: CASSTRQSGQDGYTF; CDR3nt: TGTGCCAGCAGTACACGACAATCGGGACAAGATGGCTACACCTTC
j_gene: TRBJ1-1; v_gene: TRBV6-1; d_gene: TRBD1; abundance: .; CDR3aa: CASRHMDRGLQAFF; CDR3nt: TGTGCCAGCAGGCATATGGACAGGGGGCTTCAAGCTTTCTTT
j_gene: TRBJ1-2; v_gene: TRBV10-3; d_gene: .; abundance: .; CDR3aa: CAISESGQGSYGYTF; CDR3nt: TGTGCCATCAGTGAGTCGGGGCAGGGGTCCTATGGCTACACCTTC
j_gene: TRBJ2-7; v_gene: TRBV5-6; d_gene: .; abundance: .; CDR3aa: CASSLAGFEQYF; CDR3nt: TGTGCCAGCAGCTTGGCGGGGTTTGAGCAGTACTTC
j_gene: TRBJ2-5; v_gene: TRBV18; d_gene: .; abundance: once; CDR3aa: CASSPGSGQETQYF; CDR3nt: TGTGCCAGCTCACCAGGTAGCGGCCAAGAGACCCAGTACTTC
j_gene: TRBJ2-2; v_gene: TRBV7-9; d_gene: .; abundance: .; CDR3aa: CSSSQGYGELFF; CDR3nt: TGTTCCAGCAGCCAGGGGTACGGGGAGCTGTTTTTT
j_gene: TRBJ2-7; v_gene: TRBV5-1; d_gene: .; abundance: .; CDR3aa: CASSPGTPGHEQYF; CDR3nt: TGCGCCAGCAGCCCCGGGACACCTGGGCACGAGCAGTACTTC
j_gene: TRBJ1-4; v_gene: TRBV5-1; d_gene: TRBD1; abundance: .; CDR3aa: CASSLDVGGGRGEKLFF; CDR3nt: TGCGCCAGCAGCTTGGATGTAGGGGGCGGAAGGGGTGAAAAACTGTTTTTT
j_gene: TRBJ2-2; v_gene: TRBV27; d_gene: TRBD2; abundance: few; CDR3aa: CASGIAGGPSGELFF; CDR3nt: TGTGCCAGCGGAATAGCGGGAGGGCCTTCCGGGGAGCTGTTTTTT
j_gene: TRBJ2-7; v_gene: TRBV5-6; d_gene: TRBD2; abundance: .; CDR3aa: CASRGEGEQYF; CDR3nt: TGTGCCAGCAGGGGGGAGGGTGAGCAGTACTTC
j_gene: TRBJ2-5; v_gene: TRBV7-9; d_gene: .; abundance: .; CDR3aa: CASSSGFGTQYF; CDR3nt: TGTGCCAGCAGCTCCGGGTTTGGGACCCAGTACTTC
j_gene: TRBJ2-3; v_gene: TRBV9; d_gene: .; abundance: .; CDR3aa: CASSVGRRADTQYF; CDR3nt: TGTGCCAGCAGCGTAGGGAGGCGCGCAGATACGCAGTATTTT
j_gene: TRBJ2-1; v_gene: TRBV19; d_gene: .; abundance: .; CDR3aa: CAPLGRSGNEQFF; CDR3nt: TGTGCCCCCCTGGGGCGGTCGGGCAATGAGCAGTTCTTC
j_gene: TRBJ1-4; v_gene: TRBV7-9; d_gene: .; abundance: .; CDR3aa: CASSLGTGGATNEKLFF; CDR3nt: TGTGCCAGCAGCTTAGGCACGGGGGGCGCAACTAATGAAAAACTGTTTTTT
j_gene: TRBJ2-5; v_gene: TRBV19; d_gene: TRBD1; abundance: .; CDR3aa: CASSSGQGAIQETQYF; CDR3nt: TGTGCCAGTAGTTCCGGACAGGGGGCGATCCAAGAGACCCAGTACTTC
j_gene: TRBJ2-2; v_gene: TRBV30; d_gene: .; abundance: .; CDR3aa: CAWSVVGGELFF; CDR3nt: TGTGCCTGGAGTGTAGTCGGCGGGGAGCTGTTTTTT
j_gene: TRBJ2-3; v_gene: TRBV4-2; d_gene: .; abundance: .; CDR3aa: CASSRAFTDTQYF; CDR3nt: TGTGCCAGCAGCCGCGCCTTTACAGATACGCAGTATTTT
j_gene: TRBJ2-7; v_gene: TRBV4-2; d_gene: .; abundance: .; CDR3aa: CASMSGATRGMDYEQYF; CDR3nt: TGTGCCAGCATGTCGGGCGCGACGAGGGGGATGGACTACGAGCAGTACTTC
j_gene: TRBJ1-3; v_gene: TRBV9; d_gene: .; abundance: .; CDR3aa: CASSPAGWNTIYF; CDR3nt: TGTGCCAGCAGCCCCGCGGGGTGGAACACCATATATTTT
j_gene: TRBJ2-7; v_gene: TRBV11-2; d_gene: TRBD1; abundance: .; CDR3aa: CASRGLTGGASSEQYF; CDR3nt: TGTGCCAGCAGGGGACTGACAGGGGGCGCAAGTAGTGAGCAGTACTTC
j_gene: TRBJ2-7; v_gene: TRBV4-1; d_gene: TRBD2; abundance: .; CDR3aa: CASSQAGGGWEQYF; CDR3nt: TGCGCCAGCAGCCAGGCGGGAGGGGGCTGGGAGCAGTACTTC
j_gene: TRBJ2-7; v_gene: TRBV11-2; d_gene: .; abundance: .; CDR3aa: CASSSTTYEQYF; CDR3nt: TGTGCCAGCAGCTCTACCACCTACGAGCAGTACTTC
j_gene: TRBJ1-4; v_gene: TRBV10-3; d_gene: .; abundance: .; CDR3aa: CATVGALNEKLFF; CDR3nt: TGTGCCACCGTGGGGGCGCTTAATGAAAAACTGTTTTTT